This T cell receptor beta chain was captured by sequencing in a study of response to subunit inactivated influenza vaccine (dated by TCRdb to the late 2010s). About the study as a whole: Deep quantitative T cell receptor repertoire profiling was used in the study to track responses to a trivalent subunit inactivated influenza vaccine. The research as a whole found: According to the authors, only a limited number of new T cells may be recruited by each seasonal influenza vaccination.

This clonotype was seen a few times. It has no known antigen specificity. Per-base quality was not reported, and no clone a single base away is much larger than it. Library creation used RT-PCR. Instrument on record: Illumina HiSeq 2500. The public reads were reprocessed in TCRdb via fastp at Q25 and MiXCR, keeping in-frame beta chains. Every distinct CDR3 protein forms one entry, paired with its most common genes and DNA. This sample is represented by about 190,000 distinct CDR3 sequences; approximately 15% of them were singletons. The ten largest clones take up roughly 24% of the sample. CDR1 is given as DFQATT and CDR2 as SNEGSKA, both from the germline V gene (reference sequence). V lost 3 bases and J lost 4 bases; the stretch between them is 13 bases long. From cysteine to phenylalanine, the CDR3 is 14 amino acids long. Only the CDR3 part of the read is kept: 42 bases, read in frame from the first base.

The clonotype was recovered from a man in his forties or fifties who received an inactivated influenza vaccine. Donor details come from another sample of the same person, matched by shared clones. This chain is built from TRBV20-1 and TRBJ1-5, and the D gene may be TRBD1, 5 bases matching. The sample in question was CD8+ T cells sorted from PBMCs, obtained roughly 5 days after vaccination. The CDR3: CSASLNRKNQPQHF. At the DNA level, the sequence is TGCAGTGCTAGCCTCAACAGGAAGAATCAGCCCCAGCATTTT.